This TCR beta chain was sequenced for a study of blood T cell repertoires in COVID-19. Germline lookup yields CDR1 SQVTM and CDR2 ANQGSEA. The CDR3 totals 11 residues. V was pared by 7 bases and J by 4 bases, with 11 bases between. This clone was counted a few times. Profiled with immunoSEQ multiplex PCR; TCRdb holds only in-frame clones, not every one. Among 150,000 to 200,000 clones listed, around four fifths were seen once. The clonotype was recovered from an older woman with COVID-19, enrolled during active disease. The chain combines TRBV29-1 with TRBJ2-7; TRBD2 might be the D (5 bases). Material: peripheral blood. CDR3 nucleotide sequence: TGCAGCGCCGGGAATCAATACGAGCAGTACGTC. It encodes CSAGNQYEQYV.